This T cell receptor (beta chain) came from a study of T cell repertoires in cytomegalovirus infection. Across the whole study: Public TCR beta signatures marked donors with CMV infection and the matching HLA.

This clonotype occurred many times. Its antigen is currently unknown. Trimming took off 5 bases at V and 5 bases at J, with 15 bases between the two ends. The CDR3 has 14 residues. Germline CDR1 and CDR2: SGHTA and FQGNSA. Each CDR3 protein gets one entry after TCRdb re-called the reads with MiXCR. Of around 320,000 distinct CDR3 sequences in the sample, roughly 9.5% were seen once. Study-wide points: Summed frequency of shared TCR beta families picked out CMV carriers who also had the relevant HLA. What dominated the ex vivo response were HLA-C-restricted CMV-specific TCR beta clonotypes.

Input material: PBMCs. The chain uses TRBV7-2 and TRBJ1-1; no clear D gene. This sequence originates from a human donor in good health (CMV status not recorded). Some clones in this sample may be carry-over from other donors' samples. CDR3 region: CASSPTLRHTEAFF. In nucleotides, the CDR3 is TGTGCCAGCAGCCCCACCCTGCGGCATACTGAAGCTTTCTTT.